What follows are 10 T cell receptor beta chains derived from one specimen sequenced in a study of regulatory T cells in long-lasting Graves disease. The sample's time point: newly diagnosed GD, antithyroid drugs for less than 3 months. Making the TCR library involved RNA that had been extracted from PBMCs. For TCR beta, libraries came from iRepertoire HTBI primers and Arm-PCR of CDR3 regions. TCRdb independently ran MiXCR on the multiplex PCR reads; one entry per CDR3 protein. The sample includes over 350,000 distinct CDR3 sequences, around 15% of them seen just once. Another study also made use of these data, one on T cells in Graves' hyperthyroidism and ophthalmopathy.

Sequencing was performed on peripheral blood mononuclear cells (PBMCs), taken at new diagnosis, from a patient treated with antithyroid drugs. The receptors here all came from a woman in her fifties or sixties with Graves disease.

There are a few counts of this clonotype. CDR3 loop: CASRVGWQNNEQFF. DNA of the CDR3: TGTGCCAGCAGAGTCGGCTGGCAGAACAATGAGCAGTTCTTC. The chain carries TRBV6-2 or TRBV6-3 and TRBJ2-1, with D uncertain. The V and J ends lost 6 bases and 5 bases respectively, with 14 bases between them. CDR1 MNHEY and CDR2 SVGEGT come from the germline V gene. This CDR3 region has 14 residues.

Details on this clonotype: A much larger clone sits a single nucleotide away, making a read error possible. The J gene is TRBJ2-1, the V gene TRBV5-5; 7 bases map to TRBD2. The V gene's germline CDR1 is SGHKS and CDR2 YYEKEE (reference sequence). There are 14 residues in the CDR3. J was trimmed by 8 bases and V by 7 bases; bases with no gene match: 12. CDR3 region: CASLVAGDYDEQFF. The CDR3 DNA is TGTGCCAGCCTCGTTGCGGGAGATTACGATGAGCAGTTCTTC.

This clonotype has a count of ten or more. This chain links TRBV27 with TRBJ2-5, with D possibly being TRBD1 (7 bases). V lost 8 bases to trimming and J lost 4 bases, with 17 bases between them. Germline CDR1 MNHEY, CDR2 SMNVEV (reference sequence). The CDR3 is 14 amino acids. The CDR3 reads CASGPYRGGETQYF. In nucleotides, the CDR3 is TGTGCCAGCGGACCATACAGGGGAGGAGAGACCCAGTACTTC.

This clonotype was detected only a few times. Here the CDR3 DNA reads TGCAGTGCTAGAGATCAGGGACTTTTCCCCTACGAGCAGTACTTC. Translated: CSARDQGLFPYEQYF. The gene calls are TRBV20-1 and TRBJ2-7; D possibly corresponds to TRBD2 (6 bases). Trimming left V 0 bases short and J 2 bases short, with 14 bases between. This CDR3 comprises 15 residues. Germline CDR1 and CDR2: DFQATT and SNEGSKA (reference sequence).

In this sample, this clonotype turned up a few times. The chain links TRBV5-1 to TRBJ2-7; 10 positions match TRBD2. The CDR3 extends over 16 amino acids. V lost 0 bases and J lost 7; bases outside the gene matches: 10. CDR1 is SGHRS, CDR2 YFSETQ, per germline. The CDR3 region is CASSLAYLAGVREQYF. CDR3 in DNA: TGCGCCAGCAGCTTGGCATATCTAGCGGGAGTGCGTGAGCAGTACTTC.

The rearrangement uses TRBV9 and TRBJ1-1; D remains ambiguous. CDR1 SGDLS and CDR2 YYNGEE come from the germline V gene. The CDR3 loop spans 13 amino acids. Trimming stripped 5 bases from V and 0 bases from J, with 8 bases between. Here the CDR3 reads CASRAALNTEAFF. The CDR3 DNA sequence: TGTGCCAGCAGGGCAGCTCTGAACACTGAAGCTTTCTTT.

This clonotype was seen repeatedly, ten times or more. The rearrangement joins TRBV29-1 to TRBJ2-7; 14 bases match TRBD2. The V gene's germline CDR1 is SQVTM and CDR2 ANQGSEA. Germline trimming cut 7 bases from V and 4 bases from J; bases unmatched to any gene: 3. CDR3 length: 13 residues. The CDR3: CSAGLAGGYEQYF. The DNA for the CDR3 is TGCAGCGCCGGACTAGCGGGAGGTTACGAGCAGTACTTC.

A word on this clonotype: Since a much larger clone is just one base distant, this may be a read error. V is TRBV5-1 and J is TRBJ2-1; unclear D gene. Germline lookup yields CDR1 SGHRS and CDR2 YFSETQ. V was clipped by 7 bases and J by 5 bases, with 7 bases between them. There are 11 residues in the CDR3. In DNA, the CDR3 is TGCGCCAGCGGGCCTAACAATGAGCAGTTCTTC. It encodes CASGPNNEQFF.

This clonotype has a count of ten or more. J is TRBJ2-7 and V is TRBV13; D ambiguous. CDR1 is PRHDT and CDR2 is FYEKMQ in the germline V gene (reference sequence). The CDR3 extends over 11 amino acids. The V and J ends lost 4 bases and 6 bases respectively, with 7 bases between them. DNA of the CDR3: TGTGCCAGCAGCTCCAATACCGAGCAGTACTTC. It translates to CASSSNTEQYF.

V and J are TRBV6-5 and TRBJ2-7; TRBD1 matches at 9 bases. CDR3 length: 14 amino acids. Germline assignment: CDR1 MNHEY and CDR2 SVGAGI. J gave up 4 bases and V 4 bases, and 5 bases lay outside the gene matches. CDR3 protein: CASSLGQGKYEQYF. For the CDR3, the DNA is TGTGCCAGCAGTTTAGGACAGGGGAAATACGAGCAGTACTTC.